This passage covers 12 T cell receptor beta chains from one sample sequenced in a study of CXCR3-negative and CXCR3-positive naive CD8 T cells. Findings of the study overall: CXCR3-expressing naive cells carried TRB CDR3s more hydrophobic than those of CXCR3-negative naive cells.

TRB cDNA libraries were made by UMI-labeled 5' RACE. TCRdb reprocessed the 5' RACE reads and keeps a single row for each CDR3 protein, giving no DNA. The sample data list around 150,000 distinct CDR3 sequences. For these receptors, no antigen is known. Sequenced material: naive CXCR3+ CD8+ T cells from blood. The subset: CD45RO-CCR7+CD27+CD95- naive CD8+ T cells expressing CXCR3 (TNR3+). These receptors were obtained from a human donor in good health. Some clones in this sample may be carry-over from other donors' samples.

This chain links TRBV20-1 with TRBJ2-1; TCRdb proposes TRBD1, but this gene call is untestable without DNA. Germline CDR1 is DFQATT and CDR2 is SNEGSKA (reference sequence). The CDR3 totals 13 residues. CDR3 region: CSARDSTYNEQFF.

This chain joins TRBV5-1 and TRBJ2-1; no DNA is available, so the TRBD2 call from TCRdb remains unchecked. Germline CDR1 reads SGHRS; CDR2 reads YFSETQ. The CDR3 spans 18 residues. The chain's CDR3 is CASSPPGLAGGKYNEQFF.

The chain uses TRBV7-9 and TRBJ1-3. CDR3 length: 16 amino acids. From germline, CDR1 is SEHNR and CDR2 FQNEAQ (reference sequence). The CDR3 protein is CASSSQGILSGNAIYF.

The V and J genes are TRBV5-6 and TRBJ2-1; TCRdb gives TRBD2 as the D gene, but with no DNA this cannot be confirmed. The germline V gene has CDR1 SGHDT and CDR2 YYEEEE. The CDR3 runs to 16 residues. The CDR3 here is CASSLAASGRYNEQFF.

V gene TRBV15 combines with J gene TRBJ2-3; TCRdb returns TRBD1, unconfirmable since there is no DNA. Germline V gives CDR1 LNHNV, CDR2 YYDKDF (reference sequence). CDR3 size: 13 residues. The CDR3 is CATSVGTTDTQYF.

V is TRBV15 and J is TRBJ2-7; TCRdb outputs TRBD2, but without DNA this stays unchecked. Germline CDR1 is LNHNV and CDR2 is YYDKDF (reference sequence). CDR3 length equals 13 residues. This CDR3 reads CATSSFSPREQYF.

V is TRBV13 and J is TRBJ2-1; the TRBD1 assignment by TCRdb is unverifiable without DNA. CDR3 length: 15 amino acids. From germline, CDR1 is PRHDT and CDR2 FYEKMQ (reference sequence). CDR3 amino acids: CASSLRTGPYNEQFF.

The V gene is TRBV3-1, the J gene TRBJ2-7; TCRdb names TRBD1, which stays unverified in the absence of DNA. The CDR3 spans 16 residues. The germline V gene has CDR1 LGHDT and CDR2 YNNKEL (reference sequence). Here the CDR3 reads CASSRGGTGFAYEQYF.

The genes are TRBV27 and TRBJ2-1; TCRdb selects TRBD2, and the lack of DNA leaves this call unchecked. Germline V CDR1 and CDR2: MNHEY, SMNVEV (reference sequence). This CDR3 contains 17 residues. CDR3 region: CASSLSGLATIYNEQFF.

The chain combines TRBV29-1 with TRBJ2-1; the TCRdb D gene call, TRBD1, has no DNA to confirm it. This CDR3 comprises 12 residues. In germline, CDR1 is SQVTM, CDR2 ANQGSEA. CDR3 sequence: CSVEVAGNEQFF.

The V and J genes are TRBV12-3 or TRBV12-4 and TRBJ1-1. This CDR3 is 12 amino acids long. The CDR3 loop is CASSFGWPEAFF.

The chain links TRBV5-5 to TRBJ2-5; TCRdb selects TRBD1, and the lack of DNA leaves this call unchecked. CDR1 and CDR2 from the germline V gene are SGHKS and YYEKEE (reference sequence). The CDR3 loop spans 20 amino acids. The CDR3 loop is CASSLVQLSYLGGGSETQYF.